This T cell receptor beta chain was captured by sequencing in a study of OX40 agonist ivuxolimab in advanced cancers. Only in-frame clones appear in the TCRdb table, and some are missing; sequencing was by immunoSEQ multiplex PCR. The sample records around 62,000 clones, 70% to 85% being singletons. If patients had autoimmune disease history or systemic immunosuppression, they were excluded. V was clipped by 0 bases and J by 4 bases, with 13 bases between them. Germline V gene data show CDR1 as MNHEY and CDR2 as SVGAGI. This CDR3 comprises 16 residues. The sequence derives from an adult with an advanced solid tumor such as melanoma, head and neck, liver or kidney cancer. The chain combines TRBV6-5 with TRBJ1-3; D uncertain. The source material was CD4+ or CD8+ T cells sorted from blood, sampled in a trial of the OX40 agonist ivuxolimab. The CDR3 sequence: CASSYSTGYVGNTIYF. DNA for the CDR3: TGTGCCAGCAGTTACTCTACCGGATACGTGGGAAACACCATATATTTT.